This T cell receptor (beta chain) was sequenced during a study of regulatory dendritic cells for organ transplantation (dated by TCRdb to 2016 to 2017). Regarding the complete study: The TCRbeta repertoires of sorted naive and memory CD4+ and CD8+ T cells were sequenced before and after allostimulation with regulatory or mature dendritic cells.

Overall results and qualifications from the work: Of the resting subsets, the one holding the most alloreactive TCR clonotypes was memory CD8+ T cells. Allostimulation expanded memory CD8+ clones in both subjects, but regulatory dendritic cells appeared to induce more limited expansion than mature dendritic cells. Naive CD4+ and CD8+ T cells showed highly diverse repertoires, whereas memory cells were less diverse and memory CD8+ cells were the most oligoclonal. Sequencing was done in only a couple of subjects, and the authors reported considerable heterogeneity between individuals in the alloreactive memory CD8+ T cell pool.

Naive T cells were sorted as CD45RA+ and memory T cells as CD45RO+ CD4+ or CD8+ cells by FACS. The T cells used for TCR sequencing were obtained from two healthy control subjects. Unstimulated sorted T cell subsets served as baseline controls for the mixed lymphocyte reactions. Genomic DNA was extracted with the Qiagen DNeasy Blood & Tissue Kit. Multiplexed two-step PCR with Vbeta-specific forward primers and Jbeta-specific reverse primers was used to amplify TCRbeta CDR3 regions. Through the immunoSEQ service, TCRbeta libraries were sequenced on an Illumina instrument. Concerning the study's data processing: IMGT annotation was used to assign V, D and J genes, and synthetic CDR3 analogues were used to correct counts for multiplex PCR bias. The immunoSEQ Analyzer calculated repertoire clonality as one minus the normalized Shannon entropy. Fisher's exact test with Benjamini-Hochberg false discovery rate control was used to define clonal expansion, with two-tailed P<0.01. In TCRdb, the immuneACCESS table is reduced to in-frame sequences with V and J assigned. These tables do not hold every clone; where another copy was compared, an unresolved V gene accounts for under half, and the others remain unexplained. V, J and clone size are taken as reported in that table, and D and trimming were inferred from the DNA itself. This sample comprises almost 35,000 clones, approximately 91% of them detected only once. The ten largest clones represent under 0.075% of the sample.

Concerning this clone itself: Its antigen is still unknown. Per-base qualities were not stored, and no clone one base away is much larger.

Trimming removed 5 bases from V and 6 bases from J; the gene matches leave 13 bases unexplained. The germline V gene supplies CDR1 MDHEN and CDR2 SYDVKM. Reading from cysteine to phenylalanine, the CDR3 counts 16 amino acids. Only CDR3 DNA remains: 48 bases, in frame from the first base. This receptor was taken from a human donor in good health. The sequenced sample was naive CD4+ T cells from blood. The cell subset or site label for this specimen denotes: CD45RA+ naive T cells. The sequence links TRBV28 to TRBJ2-3; TRBD1 matches 8 bases in the middle. The bases read TGTGCCAGCAGTAGCGGACAGGGATTTGCAACGGATACGCAGTATTTT. This encodes CASSSGQGFATDTQYF.